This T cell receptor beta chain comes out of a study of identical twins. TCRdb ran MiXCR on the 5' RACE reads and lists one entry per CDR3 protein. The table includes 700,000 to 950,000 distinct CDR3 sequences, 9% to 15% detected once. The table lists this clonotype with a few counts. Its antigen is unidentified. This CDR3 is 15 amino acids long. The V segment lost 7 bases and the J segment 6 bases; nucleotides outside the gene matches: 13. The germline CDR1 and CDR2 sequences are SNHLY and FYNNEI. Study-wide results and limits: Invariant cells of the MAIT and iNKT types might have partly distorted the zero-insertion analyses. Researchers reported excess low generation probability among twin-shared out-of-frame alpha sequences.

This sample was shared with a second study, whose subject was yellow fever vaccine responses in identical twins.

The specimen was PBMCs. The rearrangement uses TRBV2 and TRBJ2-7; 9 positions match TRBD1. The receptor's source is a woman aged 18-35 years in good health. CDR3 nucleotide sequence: TGTGCCAGCAAACTGTCCGGGACAGGGAAAGGCGAGCAGTACTTC. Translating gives CASKLSGTGKGEQYF.